This entry features one T cell receptor beta chain sequence. Its antigen is unknown. Base-call qualities are not available, and no considerably larger clone is one nucleotide away. The data derive from a study of technical replicates of blood from a few donors (TCRdb year 2017). Receptor libraries were prepared by the immunoSEQ multiplex PCR assay. This is the immuneACCESS table as TCRdb keeps it, with only in-frame sequences that have V and J called. A part of the clones is gone; compared with another copy, unresolved V genes explain less than half, and the rest is unexplained. Across this sample there are roughly 52,000 clones, with 90% to 95% seen only once. The ten largest clones add up to 2.5% to 4% of the sample. Counted from cysteine to phenylalanine, this CDR3 has 16 amino acids. Left in the record is the CDR3 DNA by itself, 48 bases read in frame from the first base. The germline V gene supplies CDR1 SGHTA and CDR2 FQGNSA. At the junction V is shortened by 6 bases and J by 7 bases; bases outside the gene matches: 15.

In this chain, TRBV7-2 is recombined with TRBJ1-5; 7 bases in the middle match TRBD1. The sequenced sample consisted of PBMCs. The TCR sequence derives from a human donor in good health. Some clones in this sample may be carry-over from other donors' samples. CDR3 reads: CASSSDPDRAYQPQHF. The nucleotide sequence is given as TGTGCCAGCAGTAGTGACCCAGACAGGGCTTACCAGCCCCAGCATTTT.